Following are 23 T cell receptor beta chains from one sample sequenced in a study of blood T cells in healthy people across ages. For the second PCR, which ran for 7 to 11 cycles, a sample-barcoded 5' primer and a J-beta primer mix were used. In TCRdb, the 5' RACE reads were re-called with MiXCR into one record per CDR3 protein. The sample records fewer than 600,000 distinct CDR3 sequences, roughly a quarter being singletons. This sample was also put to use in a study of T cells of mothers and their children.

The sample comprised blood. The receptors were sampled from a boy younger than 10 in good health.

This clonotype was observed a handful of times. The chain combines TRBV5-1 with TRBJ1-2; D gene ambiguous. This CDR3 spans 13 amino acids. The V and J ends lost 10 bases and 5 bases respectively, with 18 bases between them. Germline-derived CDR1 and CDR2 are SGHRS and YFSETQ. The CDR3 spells CASRPRTVYGYTF. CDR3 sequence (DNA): TGCGCCTCCCGCCCCAGGACGGTTTATGGCTACACCTTC.

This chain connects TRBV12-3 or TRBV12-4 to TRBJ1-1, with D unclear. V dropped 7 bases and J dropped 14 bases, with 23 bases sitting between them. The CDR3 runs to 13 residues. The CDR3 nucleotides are TGTGCCAGCACTTCCGGTGGGCAGCCCATAAGGTTCTTT. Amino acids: CASTSGGQPIRFF.

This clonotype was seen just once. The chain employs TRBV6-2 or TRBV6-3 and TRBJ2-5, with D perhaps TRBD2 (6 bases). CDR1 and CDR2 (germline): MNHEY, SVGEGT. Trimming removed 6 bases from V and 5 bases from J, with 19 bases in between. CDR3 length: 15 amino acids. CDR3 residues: CASSLALAFMETQYF. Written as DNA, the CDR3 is TGTGCCAGCAGCCTAGCTCTAGCGTTCATGGAGACCCAGTACTTC.

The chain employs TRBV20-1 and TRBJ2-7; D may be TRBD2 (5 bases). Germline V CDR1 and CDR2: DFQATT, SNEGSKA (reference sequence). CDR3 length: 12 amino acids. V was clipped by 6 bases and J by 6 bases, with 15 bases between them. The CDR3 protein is CSAPGKWGEQYF. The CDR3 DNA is TGCAGTGCCCCCGGGAAGTGGGGCGAGCAGTACTTC.

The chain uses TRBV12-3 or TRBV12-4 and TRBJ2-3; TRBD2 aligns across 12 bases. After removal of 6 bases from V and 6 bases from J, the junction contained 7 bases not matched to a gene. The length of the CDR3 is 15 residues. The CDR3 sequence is CASSLPSGRGDTQYF. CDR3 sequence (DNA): TGTGCCAGCAGCCTACCTAGCGGGAGGGGGGATACGCAGTATTTT.

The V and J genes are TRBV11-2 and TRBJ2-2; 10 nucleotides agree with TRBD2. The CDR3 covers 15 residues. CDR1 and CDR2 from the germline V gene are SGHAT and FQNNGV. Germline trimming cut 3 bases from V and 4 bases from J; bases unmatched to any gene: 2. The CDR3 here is CASSFKRGGTGELFF. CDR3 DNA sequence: TGTGCCAGCAGCTTTAAGCGGGGGGGCACCGGGGAGCTGTTTTTT. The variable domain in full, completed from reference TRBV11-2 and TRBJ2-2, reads EAGVAQSPRYKIIEKRQSVAFWCNPISGHATLYWYQQILGQGPKLLIQFQNNGVVDDSQLPKDRFSAERLKGVDSTLKIQPAKLEDSAVYLCASSFKRGGTGELFFGEGSRLTVL.

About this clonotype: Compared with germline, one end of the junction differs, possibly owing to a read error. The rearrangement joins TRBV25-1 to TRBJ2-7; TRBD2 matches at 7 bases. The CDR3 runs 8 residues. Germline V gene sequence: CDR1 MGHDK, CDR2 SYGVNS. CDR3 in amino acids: CGRYEQYF. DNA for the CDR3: TGCGGGAGGTACGAGCAGTACTTC.

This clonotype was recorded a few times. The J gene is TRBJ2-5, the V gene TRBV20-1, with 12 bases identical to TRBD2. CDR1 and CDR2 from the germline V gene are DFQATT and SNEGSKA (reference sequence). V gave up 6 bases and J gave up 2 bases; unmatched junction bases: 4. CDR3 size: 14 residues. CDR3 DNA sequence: TGCAGTGCCCATCTAGCGGGGGGGCAAGAGACCCAGTACTTC. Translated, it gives CSAHLAGGQETQYF.

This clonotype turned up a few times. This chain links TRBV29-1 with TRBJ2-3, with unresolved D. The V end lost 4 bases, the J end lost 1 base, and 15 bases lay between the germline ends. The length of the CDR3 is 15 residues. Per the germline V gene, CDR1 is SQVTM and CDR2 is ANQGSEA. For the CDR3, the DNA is TGCAGCGTTGTTCCCAGCGATAGCCGCACAGATACGCAGTATTTT. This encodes CSVVPSDSRTDTQYF.

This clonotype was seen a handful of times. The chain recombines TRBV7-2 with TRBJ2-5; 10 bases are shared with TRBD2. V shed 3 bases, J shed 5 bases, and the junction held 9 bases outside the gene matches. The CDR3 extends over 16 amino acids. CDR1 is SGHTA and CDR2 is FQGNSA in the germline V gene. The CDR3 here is CASSFGLAGEEETQYF. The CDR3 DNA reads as TGTGCCAGCAGCTTCGGTCTAGCGGGAGAGGAGGAGACCCAGTACTTC.

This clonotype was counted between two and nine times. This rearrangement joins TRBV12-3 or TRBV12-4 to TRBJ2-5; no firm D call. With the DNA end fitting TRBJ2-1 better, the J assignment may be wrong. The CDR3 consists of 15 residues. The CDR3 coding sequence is TGTGCCAGCAGTTTAGTTCCCCCCCCAGGCGATGAGCAGTTCTTC. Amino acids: CASSLVPPPGDEQFF.

CDR3 residues: CASSQWPGGQETQYF. As DNA, the CDR3 is TGCGCCAGCAGCCAATGGCCAGGGGGCCAAGAGACCCAGTACTTC. The chain recombines TRBV5-1 with TRBJ2-5; 7 positions agree with TRBD1. This CDR3 is 15 amino acids long. J gave up 1 base and V 4 bases, and 7 bases lay outside the gene matches. Germline V gives CDR1 SGHRS, CDR2 YFSETQ.

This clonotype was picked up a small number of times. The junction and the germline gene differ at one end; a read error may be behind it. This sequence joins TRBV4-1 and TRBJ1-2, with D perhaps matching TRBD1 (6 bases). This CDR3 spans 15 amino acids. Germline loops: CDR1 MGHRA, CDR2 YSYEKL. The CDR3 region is CASSQWEAQGYGNTF. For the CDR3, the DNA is TGCGCCAGCAGCCAGTGGGAGGCACAGGGCTATGGCAACACCTTC.

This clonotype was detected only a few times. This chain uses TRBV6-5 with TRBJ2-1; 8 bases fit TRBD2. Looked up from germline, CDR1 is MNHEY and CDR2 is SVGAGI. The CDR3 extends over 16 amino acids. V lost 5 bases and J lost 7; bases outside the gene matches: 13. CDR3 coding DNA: TGTGCCAGCAGTCTACCGAGAGCGGGAGTGGGGAATGAGCAGTTCTTC. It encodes CASSLPRAGVGNEQFF.

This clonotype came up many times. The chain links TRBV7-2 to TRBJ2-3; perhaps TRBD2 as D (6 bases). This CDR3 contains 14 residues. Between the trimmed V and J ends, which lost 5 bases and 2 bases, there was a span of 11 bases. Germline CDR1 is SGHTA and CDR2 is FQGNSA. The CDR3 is CASSQTRYTDTQYF. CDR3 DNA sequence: TGTGCCAGCAGCCAGACTAGATACACAGATACGCAGTATTTT. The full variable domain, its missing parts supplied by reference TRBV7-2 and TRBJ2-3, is GAGVSQSPSNKVTEKGKDVELRCDPISGHTALYWYRQSLGQGLEFLIYFQGNSAPDKSGLPSDRFSAERTGGSVSTLTIQRTQQEDSAVYLCASSQTRYTDTQYFGPGTRLTVL.

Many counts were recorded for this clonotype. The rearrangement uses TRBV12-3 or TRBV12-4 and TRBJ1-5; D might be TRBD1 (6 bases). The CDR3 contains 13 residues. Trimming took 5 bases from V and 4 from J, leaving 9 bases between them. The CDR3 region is CASSRTVNQPQHF. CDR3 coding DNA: TGTGCCAGCAGTCGGACAGTAAATCAGCCCCAGCATTTT.

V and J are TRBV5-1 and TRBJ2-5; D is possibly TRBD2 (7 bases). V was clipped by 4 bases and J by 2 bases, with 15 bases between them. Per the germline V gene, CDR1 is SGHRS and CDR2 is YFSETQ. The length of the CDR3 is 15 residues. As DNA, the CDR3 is TGCGCCAGCAGCCCCAGAGGGGGGGTTCAAGAGACCCAGTACTTC. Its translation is CASSPRGGVQETQYF.

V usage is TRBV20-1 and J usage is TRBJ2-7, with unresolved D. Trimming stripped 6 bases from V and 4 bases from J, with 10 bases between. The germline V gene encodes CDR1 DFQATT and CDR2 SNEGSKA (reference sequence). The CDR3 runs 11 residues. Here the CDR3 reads CSARTIYEQYF. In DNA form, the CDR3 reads TGCAGTGCGCGGACGATTTACGAGCAGTACTTC.

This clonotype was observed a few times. CDR3 residues: CASSQDARGYEQYF. The CDR3 DNA is TGCGCCAGCAGCCAAGATGCCAGGGGGTACGAGCAGTACTTC. The rearrangement uses TRBV4-1 and TRBJ2-5; 7 bases agree with TRBD1. The end of the DNA aligns better with TRBJ2-7, so the J call may be wrong. This CDR3 is 14 amino acids long. Germline CDR1 MGHRA, CDR2 YSYEKL.

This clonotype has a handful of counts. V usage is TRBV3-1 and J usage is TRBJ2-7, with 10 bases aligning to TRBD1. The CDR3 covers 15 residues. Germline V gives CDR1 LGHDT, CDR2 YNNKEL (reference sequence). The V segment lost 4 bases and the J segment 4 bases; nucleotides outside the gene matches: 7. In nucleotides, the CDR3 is TGTGCCAGCAGCCGTGGGACAGGGGTAGAGTACGAGCAGTACTTC. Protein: CASSRGTGVEYEQYF.

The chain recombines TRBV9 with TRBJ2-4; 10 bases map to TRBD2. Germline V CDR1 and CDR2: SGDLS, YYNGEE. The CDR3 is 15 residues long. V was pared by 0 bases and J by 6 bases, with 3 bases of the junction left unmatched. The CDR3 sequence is CASSVGSGGLNIQYF. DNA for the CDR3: TGTGCCAGCAGCGTAGGTAGCGGGGGGTTAAACATTCAGTACTTC.

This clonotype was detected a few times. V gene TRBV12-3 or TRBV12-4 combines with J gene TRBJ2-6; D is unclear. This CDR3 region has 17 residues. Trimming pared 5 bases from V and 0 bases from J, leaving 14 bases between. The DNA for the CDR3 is TGTGCCAGCAGTCACACCACAGAGAGCTCTGGGGCCAACGTCCTGACTTTC. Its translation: CASSHTTESSGANVLTF.

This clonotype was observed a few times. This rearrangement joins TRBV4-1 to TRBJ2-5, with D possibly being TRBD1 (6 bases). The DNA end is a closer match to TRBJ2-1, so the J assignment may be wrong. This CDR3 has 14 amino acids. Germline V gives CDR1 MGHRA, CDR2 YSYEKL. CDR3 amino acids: CASSQEGADDEQFF. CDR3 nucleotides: TGCGCCAGCAGCCAAGAGGGGGCCGACGATGAGCAGTTCTTC.